The clone carrying this TCR beta chain occurred a few times. Its antigen is not known. The data originate from a study of radiotherapy plus CTLA-4 blockade in lung cancer. Overall study results and limits: After radiotherapy and ipilimumab, tumor-derived clones expanded in peripheral blood.

Only in-frame clones appear in the TCRdb table, and some are missing; sequencing was by immunoSEQ multiplex PCR. The sample records under 110,000 clones, about 84% being singletons. Trimming took 3 bases from V and 6 from J, leaving 9 bases between them. This CDR3 spans 12 amino acids. Per the germline V gene, CDR1 is MGHDK and CDR2 is SYGVNS. Sequenced material: peripheral blood, taken from a patient treated with radiotherapy plus ipilimumab. The chain carries TRBV25-1 and TRBJ2-7; TRBD1 might be the D (5 bases). The origin of this receptor is a human donor with non-small cell lung cancer that progressed on radiotherapy plus ipilimumab. Some clones in this sample may be carry-over from other donors' samples. The CDR3 sequence is CASSEQGVEQYF. For the CDR3, the DNA is TGTGCCAGCAGTGAGCAAGGGGTCGAGCAGTACTTC.